This TCR beta chain is from a study of blood T cell repertoires in COVID-19 (dated by TCRdb to the early 2020s). Regarding the research as a whole: Collaborator samples came from the United States, Italy and Spain and covered acute and convalescent phases of COVID-19. The prospective study material was composed of cDNA or gDNA derived from T cells, B-cell-depleted T cells, or PBMCs. Deeply sampled blood TCRbeta repertoires from subjects exposed to, actively infected with, or recovered from COVID-19 were included in the dataset. The repertoires were made available in a free public database intended to serve as a resource for research on the immune response to SARS-CoV-2. Samples came from the ongoing ImmuneRACE study (first 160 participants) plus 1,254 subjects from 6 global collaborators. A de-identified subject ID, COVID-19 status, age in years and sex were almost always included in the sample metadata. Where available, HLA class I and class II types were obtained from metadata supplied by the sample provider rather than from assay-based typing.

Participants in the prospective study were aged roughly 18 to 90 years, lived in 24 United States geographic areas, and enrolled through a virtual design. In the prospective study, participants were assigned to cohorts based on the clinical history participants reported in a screening survey and a study questionnaire. Recovered participants in ImmuneRACE Cohort 3 were defined as having two consecutive negative NP/OP PCR tests, clearance from a healthcare professional, or resolution of symptoms. In the prospective study, whole blood, serum and a nasopharyngeal or oropharyngeal swab were collected from each participant by mobile phlebotomists. Additional blood draws and questionnaires over an approximately two-month period could optionally be provided by prospective study participants. Blood samples from the prospective study were shipped frozen or at room temperature prior to DNA extraction. What the research found in general, with its limitations: How much clinical and demographic metadata was included differed by source and by participant, and the metadata was provided uncurated.

TCRbeta CDR3 regions were amplified from genomic DNA by means of the immunoSEQ Assay, a bias-controlled multiplex PCR. The authors' pipeline ran thus. The number of nucleated cells in each sample was estimated by amplification of reference gene primers within the assay. To quantify the absolute abundance of each unique TCRbeta CDR3 rearrangement, sequence reads were collapsed and filtered. For each sample, productive Simpson clonality was calculated by taking the square root of Simpson's diversity index across productive rearrangements. As stored in TCRdb, this immuneACCESS dataset retains in-frame rearrangements with V and J assigned. A fraction of the clones does not appear; measured against another copy, unresolved V genes explain less than half of the discrepancy, and the remainder lacks a known reason. Clone size and the V and J calls come from that table; the DNA yielded D and trimming. This sample gives some 200,000 clones in total; roughly four fifths of them show up just once. Roughly 10% of the sample is held by the ten biggest clonotypes.

Turning to this clone: The target of this receptor is not known. Within one base of it there is no much larger clone, and no base qualities were kept.

Spanning cysteine to phenylalanine, the CDR3 consists of 16 amino acids. CDR3 DNA only is kept here, 48 bases in frame from base 1. The germline V gene supplies CDR1 SGHTA and CDR2 FQGTGA. The V end loses 5 bases and the J end loses 4 bases, and a stretch of 21 bases separates them. This TCR was recovered from a middle-aged man who had recovered from COVID-19. The sample was PBMCs or T cells enriched from blood (not recorded which). The rearrangement combines TRBV7-3 with TRBJ2-7, and perhaps TRBD2 as D gene, on 6 matching bases. The CDR3 here reads CASSLRTPGGSYEQYF. The DNA sequence is TGTGCCAGCAGCCTCAGGACCCCCGGGGGTTCATACGAGCAGTACTTC.